This T cell receptor (beta chain) came from a study of long-term antiretroviral therapy in people with HIV. Across the whole study: Samples collected earliest predate the 2015 immediate-ART recommendation by about a decade.

Samples were assayed with immunoSEQ v3.0 at survey level. Assay: immunoSEQ multiplex PCR; the TCRdb copy retains only in-frame clones and omits some. The table shows some 27,000 clones, with 85% occurring only once. Cryopreserved PBMC, at about 0.95-10 million per sample, were present before DNA extraction. With 1 base removed from V and 2 bases from J, the gap between germline ends came to 8 bases. CDR1 SEHNR and CDR2 FQNEAQ come from the germline V gene (reference sequence). This CDR3 is 14 amino acids long. The clonotype originates from a middle-aged man with HIV. The rearrangement uses TRBV7-9 and TRBJ2-5; no clear D. Source: unsorted PBMCs, taken 4.8 to 5 years after starting antiretroviral therapy. In DNA form, the CDR3 reads TGTGCCAGCAGCTTAGACCGAACTCAAGAGACCCAGTACTTC. It translates to CASSLDRTQETQYF.